The 23 T cell receptor beta chains listed next were all sequenced from one sample in a study of CD8 T cells in ankylosing spondylitis. TCRdb recomputed calls from the 5' RACE reads with MiXCR, one row per CDR3 protein. The sample holds about 250,000 distinct CDR3 sequences, over 30% seen once. Sequencing input: blood, either unsorted or a sorted T cell fraction (not recorded which). Receptors originate from a male donor with ankylosing spondylitis or in good health (not recorded which).

The genes are TRBV6-1 and TRBJ1-6; tentative D call: TRBD1 (5 bases). This CDR3 comprises 15 residues. CDR1 and CDR2 from the germline V gene are MNHNS and SASEGT. Trimming pared 0 bases from V and 8 bases from J, leaving 11 bases between. CDR3 amino acids: CASSEAGTAYSPLHF. In DNA, the CDR3 is TGTGCCAGCAGTGAAGCCGGGACGGCCTATTCACCCCTCCACTTT.

This rearrangement joins TRBV20-1 to TRBJ2-5, with TRBD2 matching over 9 bases. V shed 5 bases, J shed 5 bases, and the junction held 9 bases outside the gene matches. CDR1 is DFQATT, CDR2 SNEGSKA, per germline (reference sequence). The length of the CDR3 is 14 residues. CDR3 DNA sequence: TGCAGTGCTCGCGGCGGGGGGGCTGGCGAGACCCAGTACTTC. It yields the protein CSARGGGAGETQYF.

This rearrangement joins TRBV11-1 to TRBJ2-3, with a possible D match to TRBD2 (5 bases). The germline V gene has CDR1 SGHAT and CDR2 FQDESV (reference sequence). This CDR3 has 19 amino acids. The ends were cut back, 5 bases at V and 1 base at J, with 25 bases in the middle. CDR3 sequence (DNA): TGTGCCAGCAGCACCCTCCCCACCGGAGGCGTCATAGGCACAGATACGCAGTATTTT. Translation gives CASSTLPTGGVIGTDTQYF.

The table lists this clonotype with a few counts. The chain recombines TRBV27 with TRBJ2-6; D possibly corresponds to TRBD2 (5 bases). The CDR3 is made up of 14 amino acids. Looked up from germline, CDR1 is MNHEY and CDR2 is SMNVEV (reference sequence). The germline V and J ends were trimmed by 7 bases and 4 bases, with 11 bases remaining between them. The CDR3 loop is CASTLAWGANVLTF. The CDR3 DNA follows: TGTGCCAGCACCTTAGCGTGGGGGGCCAACGTCCTGACTTTC.

The chain employs TRBV3-1 and TRBJ2-4, with D maybe TRBD1 (6 bases). The CDR3 is 16 residues long. CDR1 is LGHDT, CDR2 YNNKEL, per germline (reference sequence). The ends were cut back, 3 bases at V and 7 bases at J, with 19 bases in the middle. The CDR3 loop reads CASSHQNSGVRNIQYF. The CDR3 DNA reads as TGTGCCAGCAGCCATCAAAATTCAGGGGTGAGGAACATTCAGTACTTC.

This clonotype occurred many times. This chain links TRBV7-8 with TRBJ2-3; D not certain. Trimming cost V 5 bases and J 14 bases, with 20 bases left between them. Per the germline V gene, CDR1 is SGHVS and CDR2 is FQNEAQ. The CDR3 runs to 13 residues. The CDR3 protein is CASSLPGKIRLYF. In DNA form, the CDR3 reads TGTGCCAGCAGCCTTCCTGGAAAGATACGGTTGTATTTT.

The chain employs TRBV15 and TRBJ2-5, with 7 bases lining up with TRBD1. The V gene end was trimmed by 0 bases and the J gene end by 3 bases; junction bases not matched to a gene: 4. The CDR3 is 15 amino acids. Germline loops: CDR1 LNHNV, CDR2 YYDKDF (reference sequence). CDR3 sequence reads: CATSRDQGDEETQYF. The CDR3 coding sequence is TGTGCCACCAGCAGAGATCAGGGGGACGAAGAGACCCAGTACTTC.

This chain joins TRBV5-1 and TRBJ2-3; D is uncertain. CDR1 is SGHRS, CDR2 YFSETQ, per germline. The CDR3 spans 15 residues. Trimming pared 4 bases from V and 5 bases from J, leaving 17 bases between. CDR3 sequence reads: CASSPDRVRGDTQYF. In nucleotides, the CDR3 is TGCGCCAGCAGCCCTGACCGGGTCCGCGGAGATACGCAGTATTTT.

The V gene is TRBV12-3 or TRBV12-4, the J gene TRBJ2-5, with 8 positions matching TRBD1. Germline trimming cut 7 bases from V and 5 bases from J; bases unmatched to any gene: 9. There are 14 residues in the CDR3. In DNA form, the CDR3 reads TGTGCCAGCACCTTCGGGACAGGTTATGAGACCCAGTACTTC. Protein: CASTFGTGYETQYF.

This rearrangement joins TRBV4-1 to TRBJ2-7, with a tentative D call TRBD1 (5 bases). The CDR3 has 15 amino acids. In germline, CDR1 is MGHRA, CDR2 YSYEKL. The V end lost 1 base, the J end lost 4 bases, and 14 bases lay between the germline ends. CDR3 nucleotide sequence: TGCGCCAGCAGCCAAGTATTGGACACCGAGTACGAGCAGTACTTC. Its translation is CASSQVLDTEYEQYF.

This clonotype has only a few counts. The chain couples TRBV20-1 to TRBJ2-2; D gene ambiguous. The length of the CDR3 is 16 residues. V was trimmed by 3 bases and J by 2 bases, leaving 16 bases between them. CDR1 and CDR2 (germline): DFQATT, SNEGSKA (reference sequence). Here the CDR3 reads CSARGFSGTNTGELFF. The CDR3, as DNA: TGCAGTGCTAGGGGTTTTTCCGGAACTAACACCGGGGAGCTGTTTTTT.

The sample holds a few counts of this clonotype. This rearrangement joins TRBV20-1 to TRBJ2-7, with D hard to call. Germline assignment: CDR1 DFQATT and CDR2 SNEGSKA (reference sequence). The ends were cut back, 0 bases at V and 4 bases at J, with 10 bases in the middle. The length of the CDR3 is 13 residues. The CDR3 here is CSARDHTDYEQYF. The CDR3 DNA reads as TGCAGTGCTAGAGATCACACAGATTACGAGCAGTACTTC.

The sample holds a few counts of this clonotype. J is TRBJ1-5 and V is TRBV20-1; 7 bases are a match to TRBD1. CDR1 is DFQATT, CDR2 SNEGSKA, per germline (reference sequence). V shed 6 bases and J 4 bases; nucleotides not matched to a gene: 12. This CDR3 comprises 15 residues. The CDR3 sequence is CSAGEGAIKNQPQHF. The CDR3 nucleotides read TGCAGTGCCGGCGAGGGGGCGATTAAAAATCAGCCCCAGCATTTT.

This clonotype was observed a handful of times. The chain uses TRBV29-1 and TRBJ2-1, with 10 bases fitting TRBD2. CDR1 SQVTM and CDR2 ANQGSEA come from the germline V gene. V lost 4 bases and J lost 4; bases outside the gene matches: 7. The CDR3 covers 15 residues. The CDR3 DNA is TGCAGCGTTGTGCCTAGCGGGGGACCTTACAATGAGCAGTTCTTC. It yields the protein CSVVPSGGPYNEQFF.

In this sample, this clonotype turned up many times. V and J are TRBV29-1 and TRBJ1-1; D gene unclear. V was trimmed by 7 bases and J by 1 base, leaving 16 bases between them. Germline lookup yields CDR1 SQVTM and CDR2 ANQGSEA. The CDR3 spans 14 residues. The CDR3 here is CSGGGGRRNTEAFF. CDR3 nucleotide sequence: TGCAGCGGAGGAGGCGGGCGCCGGAACACTGAAGCTTTCTTT.

The J gene is TRBJ2-7, the V gene TRBV15; TRBD2 might be the D (6 bases). Germline V gene lookup returns CDR1 LNHNV and CDR2 YYDKDF (reference sequence). This CDR3 has 15 residues. Trimming shortened V by 1 base and J by 7 bases, and 17 bases separated the two germline ends. The CDR3 region is CATSRAGDLRGEQYF. DNA for the CDR3: TGTGCCACCAGCAGAGCTGGCGACTTACGGGGGGAGCAGTACTTC.

This clonotype was found a few times. J is TRBJ1-1 and V is TRBV28, with D maybe TRBD1 (6 bases). The CDR3 contains 14 residues. V was clipped by 3 bases and J by 2 bases, with 10 bases between them. Germline V lookup: CDR1 MDHEN, CDR2 SYDVKM. Here the CDR3 reads CASSLYRANTEAFF. As DNA, the CDR3 is TGTGCCAGCAGTTTGTACAGGGCTAACACTGAAGCTTTCTTT.

The rearrangement uses TRBV7-6 and TRBJ2-7; TRBD1 might be the D (6 bases). The CDR3 has 15 amino acids. V lost 5 bases to trimming and J lost 5 bases, with 19 bases between them. Germline assignment: CDR1 SGHVS and CDR2 FNYEAQ. CDR3 protein: CASSPLITQGHEQYF. The CDR3 nucleotides are TGTGCCAGCAGCCCCCTAATAACTCAGGGGCACGAGCAGTACTTC.

DNA of the CDR3: TGCGCCAGCAGCCAAGGATGGACAGGGATGGAGACCCAGTACTTC. It specifies CASSQGWTGMETQYF. The chain links TRBV4-1 to TRBJ2-5, with 8 bases lining up with TRBD1. Per germline, CDR1 MGHRA and CDR2 YSYEKL. V was clipped by 1 base and J by 5 bases; unmatched bases: 6. This CDR3 has 15 amino acids.

The chain is built from TRBV5-1 and TRBJ2-1, with 11 bases matching TRBD2. This CDR3 comprises 16 residues. Germline CDR1 is SGHRS and CDR2 is YFSETQ. V was pared by 5 bases and J by 7 bases, with 11 bases of the junction left unmatched. CDR3 DNA: TGCGCCAGCAGGTTCATACTAGCGGGGGCACTTAATGAGCAGTTCTTC. Translated: CASRFILAGALNEQFF.

This clonotype was detected only a few times. The chain links TRBV25-1 to TRBJ2-3; unclear D gene. The CDR3 is 16 residues long. Per the germline V gene, CDR1 is MGHDK and CDR2 is SYGVNS. Trimming removed 0 bases at V and 4 bases at J, with 14 bases between. The CDR3 spells CASSEYSEPRADTQYF. CDR3 DNA: TGTGCCAGCAGTGAATATTCCGAACCTCGGGCAGATACGCAGTATTTT.

Of note for this clonotype: This may arise from a read error, as a much more abundant clone is one base away. The rearrangement links TRBV6-5 to TRBJ2-7; D is unclear. V lost 2 bases and J lost 3, with 11 bases in between. The CDR3 sequence is 14 residues long. The V gene's germline CDR1 is MNHEY and CDR2 SVGAGI. CDR3 loop: CASSYGHTSYEQYF. In DNA form, the CDR3 reads TGTGCCAGCAGTTACGGGCACACCAGCTACGAGCAGTACTTC.

The chain has TRBV20-1 and TRBJ2-1, with TRBD2 matching over 10 bases. The germline V gene has CDR1 DFQATT and CDR2 SNEGSKA (reference sequence). CDR3 length: 15 residues. V gave up 3 bases and J gave up 6 bases; unmatched junction bases: 8. The CDR3 coding sequence is TGCAGTGCTAGGCCAGCGGGGGGGCCGGGCAATGAGCAGTTCTTC. It yields the protein CSARPAGGPGNEQFF.